Following are 6 T cell receptor beta chains from one sample sequenced in a study of T cell responses to AZD1222 COVID-19 vaccine. Profiled with immunoSEQ multiplex PCR; TCRdb holds only in-frame clones, not every one. The sample lists about 110,000 clones; 70% to 90% were seen once. The sequenced sample was peripheral blood, obtained on day 0 of AZD1222 vaccination. These receptors were collected from an adult in good health.

The chain uses TRBV19 and TRBJ1-2; 9 bases match TRBD1. Per germline, CDR1 LNHDA and CDR2 SQIVND (reference sequence). The CDR3 sequence is 15 residues long. V lost 3 bases to trimming and J lost 6 bases; unmatched junction nucleotides: 8. This chain's CDR3 is CASSIGGQGRDGYTF. In nucleotides, the CDR3 is TGTGCCAGTAGTATCGGGGGACAGGGTAGGGATGGCTACACCTTC.

In this sample, this clone turned up once. The genes are TRBV28 and TRBJ1-1, with 10 positions matching TRBD1. The CDR3 sequence is 16 residues long. Trimming removed 3 bases from V and 6 bases from J; junction bases left unmatched: 10. Per the germline V gene, CDR1 is MDHEN and CDR2 is SYDVKM. Written as DNA, the CDR3 is TGTGCCAGCAGTTTTCCCCAGGGACAGGGGCCGGCTGAAGCTTTCTTT. Amino acid sequence: CASSFPQGQGPAEAFF.

The chain links TRBV28 to TRBJ1-1; 7 nucleotides agree with TRBD1. V was clipped by 2 bases and J by 4 bases; unmatched bases: 4. CDR1 is MDHEN and CDR2 is SYDVKM in the germline V gene. CDR3 length equals 14 residues. The CDR3 nucleotides read TGTGCCAGCAGTTTACACAGGGGAGGCACTGAAGCTTTCTTT. It yields the protein CASSLHRGGTEAFF. Together with reference TRBV28 and TRBJ1-1, the CDR3 gives the full variable domain: DVKVTQSSRYLVKRTGEKVFLECVQDMDHENMFWYRQDPGLGLRLIYFSYDVKMKEKGDIPEGYSVSREKKERFSLILESASTNQTSMYLCASSLHRGGTEAFFGQGTRLTVV.

The chain employs TRBV28 and TRBJ1-5; D is ambiguous. Trimming left V 2 bases short and J 4 bases short, with 3 bases between. The CDR3 is made up of 12 amino acids. Germline lookup yields CDR1 MDHEN and CDR2 SYDVKM. The CDR3 region is CASSLRNQPQHF. CDR3 nucleotides: TGTGCCAGCAGTTTAAGGAATCAGCCCCAGCATTTT.

J is TRBJ2-5 and V is TRBV5-1; D is possibly TRBD1 or TRBD2 (5 bases each). The CDR3 is made up of 13 amino acids. Germline lookup yields CDR1 SGHRS and CDR2 YFSETQ. Trimming took off 7 bases at V and 3 bases at J, with 13 bases between the two ends. This CDR3 is CASWDLGKETQYF. Here the CDR3 DNA reads TGCGCCAGCTGGGACCTTGGGAAAGAGACCCAGTACTTC.

For the CDR3, the DNA is TGCGCCAGCAGCTTTTGGGATAGCACTGAAGCTTTCTTT. This translates into CASSFWDSTEAFF. V usage is TRBV5-1 and J usage is TRBJ1-1; D gene uncertain. The CDR3 loop spans 13 amino acids. Germline CDR1 SGHRS, CDR2 YFSETQ. Trimming removed 2 bases from V and 4 bases from J, with 9 bases in between.